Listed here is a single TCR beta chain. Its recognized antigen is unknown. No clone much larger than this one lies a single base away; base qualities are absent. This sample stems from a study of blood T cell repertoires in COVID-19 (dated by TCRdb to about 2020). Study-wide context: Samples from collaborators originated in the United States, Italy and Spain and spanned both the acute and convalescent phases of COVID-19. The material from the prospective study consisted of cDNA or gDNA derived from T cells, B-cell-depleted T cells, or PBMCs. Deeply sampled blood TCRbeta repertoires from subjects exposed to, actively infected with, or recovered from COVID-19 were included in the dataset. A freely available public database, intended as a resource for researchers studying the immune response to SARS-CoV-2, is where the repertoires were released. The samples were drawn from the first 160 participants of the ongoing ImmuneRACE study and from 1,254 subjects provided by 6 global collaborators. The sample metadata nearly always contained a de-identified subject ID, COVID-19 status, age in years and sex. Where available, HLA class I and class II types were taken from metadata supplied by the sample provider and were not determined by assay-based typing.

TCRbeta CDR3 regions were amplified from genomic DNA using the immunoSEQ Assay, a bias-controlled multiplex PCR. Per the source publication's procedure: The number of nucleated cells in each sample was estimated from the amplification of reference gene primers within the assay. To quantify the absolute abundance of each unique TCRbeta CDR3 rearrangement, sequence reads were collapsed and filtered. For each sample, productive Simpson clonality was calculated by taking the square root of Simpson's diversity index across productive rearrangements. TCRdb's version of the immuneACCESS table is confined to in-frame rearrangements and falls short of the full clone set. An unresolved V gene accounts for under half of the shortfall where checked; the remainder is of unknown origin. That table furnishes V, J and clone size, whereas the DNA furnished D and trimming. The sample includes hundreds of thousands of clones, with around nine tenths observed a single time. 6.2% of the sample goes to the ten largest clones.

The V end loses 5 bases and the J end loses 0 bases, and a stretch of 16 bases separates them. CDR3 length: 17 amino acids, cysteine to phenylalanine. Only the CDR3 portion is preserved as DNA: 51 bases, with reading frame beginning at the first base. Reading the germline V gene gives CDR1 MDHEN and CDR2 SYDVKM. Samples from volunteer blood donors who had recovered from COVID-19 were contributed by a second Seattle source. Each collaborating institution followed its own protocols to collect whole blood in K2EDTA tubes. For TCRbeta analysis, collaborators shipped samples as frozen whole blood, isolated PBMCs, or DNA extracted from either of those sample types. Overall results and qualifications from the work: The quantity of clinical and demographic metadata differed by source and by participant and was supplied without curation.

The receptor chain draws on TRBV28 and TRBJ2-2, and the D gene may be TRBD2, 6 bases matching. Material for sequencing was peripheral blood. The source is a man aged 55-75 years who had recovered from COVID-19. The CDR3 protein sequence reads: CASSPPQGGTNTGELFF. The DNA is TGTGCCAGCAGTCCGCCGCAGGGAGGCACGAACACCGGGGAGCTGTTTTTT.